The TCR beta chain under discussion was sequenced for a study of metastatic and nonmetastatic thyroid tumors. Across the whole study: It was across blood and tumor or nodule tissue from malignant and benign thyroid patients that repertoires were compared.

In the original processing: Clinicopathological groups supplied CDR3 differences that were used to build a distant-metastasis classifier for papillary thyroid cancer. TCRdb re-called the PCR reads through MiXCR. The V and J calls reflect TCRdb's pipeline rather than the authors' work. There are about 59,000 clones in the sample; roughly 16% occur only once, and roughly 10% lies in the top ten. Findings and limits, study-wide: Across blood and tumor, TCR beta diversity in malignant thyroid tumors was reportedly significantly higher than in benign nodules.

Each patient came to thyroid surgery without any prior treatment (of any kind). In its sample, this clone was seen many times. The antigen is unknown. The V end was cut by 9 bases, the J end by 2 bases, with 22 bases between. Germline V CDR1 and CDR2: SGHAT, FQNNGV. The CDR3 has 16 amino acids. The sequence came from a male donor with papillary thyroid cancer or a benign thyroid nodule (not recorded which). Some clones in this sample may be carry-over from other donors' samples. The material sequenced was blood. The chain combines TRBV11-2 with TRBJ2-5; TRBD2 is a possible D gene (6 bases). The DNA of the CDR3 is TGTGCCAGGATACTGGCGGGGAGTGGGTATCAAGAGACCCAGTACTTC. Encoded protein: CARILAGSGYQETQYF.